This TCR beta chain was recorded in a study of early T cells in non-severe SARS-CoV-2 infection. The length of the CDR3 is 14 residues. V was shortened by 0 bases and J by 6 bases, with 10 bases between the two germline ends. The germline V gene encodes CDR1 SGHRS and CDR2 YFSETQ. MiXCR, run by TCRdb on the 5' RACE reads, gives a single entry per CDR3 protein. The data hold under 35,000 distinct CDR3 sequences, with about 4.6% observed a single time. The sample comprised whole blood. J is TRBJ2-4 and V is TRBV5-1; D is uncertain. The source of this sequence is an adult who was a healthcare worker with PCR-confirmed SARS-CoV-2 infection or an uninfected control (not recorded which). CDR3 sequence reads: CASSLEADRNIQYF. Here the CDR3 DNA reads TGCGCCAGCAGCTTGGAGGCCGACCGAAACATTCAGTACTTC.